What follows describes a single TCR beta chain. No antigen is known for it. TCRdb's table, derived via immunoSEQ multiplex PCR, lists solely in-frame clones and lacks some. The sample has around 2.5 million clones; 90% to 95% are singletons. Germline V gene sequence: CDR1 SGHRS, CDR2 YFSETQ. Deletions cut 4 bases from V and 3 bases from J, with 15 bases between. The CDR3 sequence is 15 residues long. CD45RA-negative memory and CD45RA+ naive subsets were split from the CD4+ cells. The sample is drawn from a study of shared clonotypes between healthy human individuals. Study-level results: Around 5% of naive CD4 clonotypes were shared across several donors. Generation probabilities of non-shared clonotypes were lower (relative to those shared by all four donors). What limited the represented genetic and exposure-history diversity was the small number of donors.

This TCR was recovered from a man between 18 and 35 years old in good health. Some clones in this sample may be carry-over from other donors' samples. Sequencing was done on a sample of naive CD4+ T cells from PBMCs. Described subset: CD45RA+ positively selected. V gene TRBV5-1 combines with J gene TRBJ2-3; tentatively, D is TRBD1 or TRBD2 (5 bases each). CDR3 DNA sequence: TGCGCCAGCAGCCCGGATGGGGGTTTGACAGATACGCAGTATTTT. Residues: CASSPDGGLTDTQYF.